The 13 T cell receptor beta chains given below trace back to one sample, sequenced in a study of Ad26.COV2.S vaccination and SARS-CoV-2 variants (dated by TCRdb to the early 2020s). Library generation was performed with the immunoSEQ multiplex PCR assay. TCRdb re-hosts the immuneACCESS table, in-frame sequences only. Its copies lack some clones; in the studies checked, an unresolved V gene accounts for under half of them, and the cause for the rest is not known. Within this sample are some 450,000 clones, with 80% to 95% of them counted one time only. The ten largest clones represent about 4.4% of the sample. The treatment or condition label on this specimen signifies: 15 to 20 received Ad26.COV2.S at low or high dose, single or two shots; several received placebo; per-sample allocation not given. For vaccine and placebo recipients, repertoires were sequenced using samples collected on day 63 after the first injection.

Specimen: peripheral blood, collected in a trial of Ad26.COV2.S vaccine versus placebo. Receptors were obtained from a person aged 18 to 59 who received the Ad26.COV2.S COVID-19 vaccine or a placebo.

The chain joins TRBV4-3 to TRBJ2-7; D is tentatively TRBD1 or TRBD2 (5 bases each). CDR3 length: 15 residues. Germline V gene sequence: CDR1 LGHNA, CDR2 YSLEER. V was shortened by 1 base and J by 1 base, with 11 bases between the two germline ends. The CDR3 protein is CASSQAGPRSYEQYF. CDR3 sequence (DNA): TGCGCCAGCAGCCAAGCGGGACCCCGTTCCTACGAGCAGTACTTC.

The rearrangement uses TRBV25-1 and TRBJ2-1; D is perhaps TRBD2 (5 bases). The CDR3 consists of 12 residues. The V gene's germline CDR1 is MGHDK and CDR2 SYGVNS. V lost 4 bases, J lost 7 bases, and 8 bases lay in between. CDR3 sequence (DNA): TGTGCCAGCAGTGGGGAGACTAATGAGCAGTTCTTC. Its protein product is CASSGETNEQFF.

This chain joins TRBV6-5 and TRBJ2-1; tentatively, D is TRBD2 (5 bases). Germline V gene data show CDR1 as MNHEY and CDR2 as SVGAGI. V was cut by 6 bases and J by 7 bases, with 16 bases left in between. The CDR3 is 14 amino acids. The DNA for the CDR3 is TGTGCCAGCAGGGTTCGGCAACCGGGAAATGAGCAGTTCTTC. Translation gives CASRVRQPGNEQFF.

The gene calls are TRBV28 and TRBJ2-1; D is unclear. Trimming stripped 3 bases from V and 6 bases from J, with 9 bases between. Germline CDR1 is MDHEN and CDR2 is SYDVKM. This CDR3 is 13 amino acids long. CDR3 coding DNA: TGTGCCAGCAGTTTTTCCGGCATCAATGAGCAGTTCTTC. Protein product: CASSFSGINEQFF.

V usage is TRBV2 and J usage is TRBJ2-7, with D unresolved. Trimming stripped 2 bases from V and 6 bases from J, with 8 bases between. The CDR3 covers 12 residues. Germline V gene lookup returns CDR1 SNHLY and CDR2 FYNNEI. DNA of the CDR3: TGTGCCAGCAGTGAACCCTGGACCGAGCAGTACTTC. This sequence encodes CASSEPWTEQYF. Filled out from reference TRBV2 and TRBJ2-7, the complete variable domain reads EPEVTQTPSHQVTQMGQEVILRCVPISNHLYFYWYRQILGQKVEFLVSFYNNEISEKSEIFDDQFSVERPDGSNFTLKIRSTKLEDSAMYFCASSEPWTEQYFGPGTRLTVT.

The chain combines TRBV7-2 with TRBJ2-5; D gene ambiguous. This CDR3 is built from 12 residues. CDR1 is SGHTA, CDR2 FQGNSA, per germline. Trimming took off 5 bases at V and 1 base at J, with 5 bases between the two ends. CDR3 in amino acids: CASSPSQETQYF. DNA of the CDR3: TGTGCCAGCAGCCCCAGCCAAGAGACCCAGTACTTC.

Here the CDR3 reads CATSRDRGLEETQYF. The CDR3 DNA reads as TGTGCCACCAGCAGGGACAGGGGGCTGGAAGAGACCCAGTACTTC. V is TRBV15 and J is TRBJ2-5, with 11 bases that match TRBD1. This CDR3 contains 15 residues. Germline V gene sequence: CDR1 LNHNV, CDR2 YYDKDF (reference sequence). V gave up 3 bases and J gave up 3 bases; unmatched junction bases: 3.

V gene TRBV30 combines with J gene TRBJ1-5, with a tentative D call TRBD1 (5 bases). Trimming removed 0 bases at V and 5 bases at J, with 14 bases between. This CDR3 has 15 amino acids. Germline V gene data show CDR1 as GTSNPN and CDR2 as SVGIG (reference sequence). CDR3 nucleotide sequence: TGTGCCTGGAGTGTACACCGGGGGACCGATCAGCCCCAGCATTTT. Residues: CAWSVHRGTDQPQHF.

J is TRBJ1-4 and V is TRBV28; D is unclear. CDR3 length equals 15 residues. Trimming removed 2 bases at V and 5 bases at J, with 12 bases between. CDR1 and CDR2 (germline): MDHEN, SYDVKM. Here the CDR3 reads CASSLGGRPNEKLFF. In DNA form, the CDR3 reads TGTGCCAGCAGTTTAGGCGGACGGCCCAATGAAAAACTGTTTTTT. The full variable domain, in which reference TRBV28 and TRBJ1-4 provide the parts outside the CDR3, is DVKVTQSSRYLVKRTGEKVFLECVQDMDHENMFWYRQDPGLGLRLIYFSYDVKMKEKGDIPEGYSVSREKKERFSLILESASTNQTSMYLCASSLGGRPNEKLFFGSGTQLSVL.

The chain couples TRBV14 to TRBJ1-2; D is possibly TRBD1 (6 bases). Germline values: CDR1 SGHDN, CDR2 FVKESK. Trimming removed 6 bases at V and 7 bases at J, with 12 bases between. There are 12 residues in the CDR3. The DNA for the CDR3 is TGTGCCAGCAGTGGACAGTCCGTTGGCTACACCTTC. Its translation is CASSGQSVGYTF.

The chain is built from TRBV7-8 and TRBJ2-3; 8 bases agree with TRBD2. Trimming removed 3 bases from V and 2 bases from J; junction bases left unmatched: 4. Germline V gene lookup returns CDR1 SGHVS and CDR2 FQNEAQ. This CDR3 is built from 15 residues. The CDR3 sequence: CASSFLAGYTDTQYF. The CDR3 DNA sequence: TGTGCCAGCAGCTTCCTAGCGGGCTACACAGATACGCAGTATTTT. Together with reference TRBV7-8 and TRBJ2-3, the CDR3 gives the full variable domain: GAGVSQSPRYKVAKRGQDVALRCDPISGHVSLFWYQQALGQGPEFLTYFQNEAQLDKSGLPSDRFFAERPEGSVSTLKIQRTQQEDSAVYLCASSFLAGYTDTQYFGPGTRLTVL.

The gene calls are TRBV12-3 or TRBV12-4 and TRBJ1-6; 8 bases align to TRBD1. V shed 5 bases, J shed 8 bases, and the junction held 2 bases outside the gene matches. The CDR3 sequence is 13 residues long. The CDR3, as DNA: TGTGCCAGCAGTATGGACAGGGATTCACCCCTCCACTTT. Translated: CASSMDRDSPLHF.

The chain has TRBV5-4 and TRBJ2-1; D possibly corresponds to TRBD1 (6 bases). The germline gives CDR1 SGHNT, CDR2 YYREEE (reference sequence). With 4 bases removed from V and 9 bases from J, the gap between germline ends came to 17 bases. The CDR3 contains 14 residues. CDR3 coding DNA: TGTGCCAGCAGCCTCCAACAGGGAGCGCGTGAGCAGTTCTTC. It codes for CASSLQQGAREQFF.